These 2 T cell receptor beta chains share one sample of origin, sequenced in a study of blood T cell repertoires in COVID-19. TCRdb's copy holds only in-frame clones and misses some; the assay was immunoSEQ multiplex PCR. The data contain approximately 270,000 clones, approximately 83% of them singletons. The sample comprised PBMCs or T cells enriched from blood (not recorded which). The source of these receptors is a woman aged 30 to 39 who had recovered from COVID-19.

The V call is TRBV10-1, the J call TRBJ2-5, with TRBD1 identical over 8 bases. Germline V CDR1 and CDR2: WNHNN, SYGVQD (reference sequence). V trimming: 6 bases; J trimming: 5 bases; junction bases outside the gene matches: 14. CDR3 length equals 16 residues. CDR3 bases: TGCGCCAGCAGCCCTACTACCGGGACAGGAGGGGAGACCCAGTACTTC. It is translated as CASSPTTGTGGETQYF.

The rearrangement links TRBV18 to TRBJ2-5; the D gene is possibly TRBD1 (5 bases). Germline CDR1 KGHSH, CDR2 LQKENI. Trimming shortened V by 5 bases and J by 3 bases, and 10 bases separated the two germline ends. This CDR3 spans 13 amino acids. DNA for the CDR3: TGTGCCAGCTCATTGACAGTAGAAGAGACCCAGTACTTC. It encodes CASSLTVEETQYF. The full variable domain, its missing parts supplied by reference TRBV18 and TRBJ2-5, is NAGVMQNPRHLVRRRGQEARLRCSPMKGHSHVYWYRQLPEEGLKFMVYLQKENIIDESGMPKERFSAEFPKEGPSILRIQQVVRGDSAAYFCASSLTVEETQYFGPGTRLLVL.